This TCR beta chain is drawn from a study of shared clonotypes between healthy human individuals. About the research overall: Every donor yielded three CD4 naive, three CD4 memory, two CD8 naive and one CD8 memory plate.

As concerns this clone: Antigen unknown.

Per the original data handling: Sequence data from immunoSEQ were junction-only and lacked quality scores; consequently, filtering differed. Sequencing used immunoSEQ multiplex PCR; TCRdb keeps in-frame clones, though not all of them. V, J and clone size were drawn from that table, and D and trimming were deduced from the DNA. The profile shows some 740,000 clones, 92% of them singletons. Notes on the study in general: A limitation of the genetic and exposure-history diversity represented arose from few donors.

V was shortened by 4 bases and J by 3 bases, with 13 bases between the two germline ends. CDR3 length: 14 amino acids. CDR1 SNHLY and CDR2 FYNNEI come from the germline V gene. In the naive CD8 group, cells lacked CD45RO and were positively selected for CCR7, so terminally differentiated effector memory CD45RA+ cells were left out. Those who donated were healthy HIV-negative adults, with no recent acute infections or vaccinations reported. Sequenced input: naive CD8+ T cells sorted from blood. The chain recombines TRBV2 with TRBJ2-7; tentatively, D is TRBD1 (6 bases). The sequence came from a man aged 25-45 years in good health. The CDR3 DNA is TGTGCCAGCAGTGGGGGACAAGTAAACTACGAGCAGTACTTC. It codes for CASSGGQVNYEQYF.